These T cell receptor beta chains were read from a single sample in a study of blood T cell repertoires in COVID-19. Clones were sequenced by immunoSEQ multiplex PCR, and TCRdb holds only the in-frame ones, with some missing. The sample lists 150,000 to 200,000 clones, 86% occurring once. The sequenced material came from peripheral blood. These receptors were collected from a man between 18 and 35 years old with acute or convalescent COVID-19. Both conserved end residues are part of each CDR3. The D gene is left open where the match is weak. The listing skips clone size in some rows; elsewhere it reads once, few, many or a size class.

J gene,clone size,D gene,V gene,CDR3 DNA,CDR3 protein
TRBJ1-2,.,.,TRBV7-2,TGTGCCAGCAGCCTAAAAACCGGGACTCCCTACGGCTACACCTTC,CASSLKTGTPYGYTF
TRBJ2-7,.,TRBD1,TRBV5-4,TGTGCCAGCAGCCAACAACAGGGGACCTACGAGCAGTACTTC,CASSQQQGTYEQYF
TRBJ1-1,once,TRBD1,TRBV11-1,TGTGCCAGCAGCGACACAGGGGGTTGGACTGAAGCTTTCTTT,CASSDTGGWTEAFF
TRBJ1-5,.,.,TRBV5-1,TGCGCCAGCAGCTTTGCAGGGGATCAGCCCCAGCATTTT,CASSFAGDQPQHF
TRBJ1-1,once,.,TRBV5-1,TGCGCCAGCAGCTTGCTAGGGGTGGACACTGAAGCTTTCTTT,CASSLLGVDTEAFF
TRBJ2-1,.,.,TRBV6-1,TGTGCCAGCAGTGAAGCCGGGACAAGGTCAGTTCGTGAGCAGTTCTTC,CASSEAGTRSVREQFF
TRBJ2-3,.,TRBD2,TRBV12-5,TGTGCTAGTGGTACCGGACTAGCGGGATCAGGGGATACGCAGTATTTT,CASGTGLAGSGDTQYF
TRBJ2-1,.,TRBD2,TRBV30,TGTGCCTGGAGTTTAGCGGGGGGCCAGGATGAGCAGTTCTTC,CAWSLAGGQDEQFF
TRBJ2-7,.,.,TRBV2,TGTGCCAGCAATTTTGTGGCCGAGCAGTACTTC,CASNFVAEQYF
TRBJ2-5,.,TRBD2,TRBV29-1,TGCAGCGTTGTATCTCGACTAGCGGGGTATTCAAGGGGAGAGACCCAGTACTTC,CSVVSRLAGYSRGETQYF
TRBJ2-2,few,TRBD1,TRBV4-2,TGTGCCAGCAGCCAGGAAACAGGGGTAGGGAACACCGGGGAGCTGTTTTTT,CASSQETGVGNTGELFF
TRBJ1-1,.,TRBD1,TRBV12-3/TRBV12-4,TGTGCCAGCAGTTACCCGGACAGGGTAGCTTTCTTT,CASSYPDRVAFF
TRBJ1-5,.,.,TRBV5-3,TGTGCCAGAAGCTTGGACAGGGTCAATCAGCCCCAGCATTTT,CARSLDRVNQPQHF
TRBJ2-3,once,.,TRBV6-4,TGTGCCAGCAGTCGAAGGGGGCGGGGACGCACAGATACGCAGTATTTT,CASSRRGRGRTDTQYF
TRBJ1-2,.,TRBD1,TRBV19,TGTGCCAGTAACTCCGGGACAGGGGGCGCTTTGTATGGCTACACCTTC,CASNSGTGGALYGYTF
TRBJ2-7,few,TRBD1,TRBV9,TGTGCCAGCAGCGTAGCGGGACAGGGCTACGAGCAGTACTTC,CASSVAGQGYEQYF
TRBJ2-5,few,.,TRBV3-1/TRBV3-2,TGTGCCAGCAGCCAAGAGTCAGTTCCCTGGACCCAGTACTTC,CASSQESVPWTQYF
TRBJ1-5,.,.,TRBV2,TGTGCCAGCAGTGGACAGTTAGTTAGCAATCAGCCCCAGCATTTT,CASSGQLVSNQPQHF
TRBJ1-1,few,.,TRBV14,TGTGCCAGCTCGGCACGGGGCACTGAAGCTTTCTTT,CASSARGTEAFF
TRBJ2-2,.,.,TRBV28,TGTGCCAGCAACCACGGCGGGGACAGCCTCACCGGGGAGCTGTTTTTT,CASNHGGDSLTGELFF
TRBJ2-3,.,TRBD1,TRBV2,TGTGCCAGCAACTTCGGGACAGGGGGGACAGATACGCAGTATTTT,CASNFGTGGTDTQYF
TRBJ2-1,.,.,TRBV6-5,TGTGCCAGCAGTCTCGGGGTAACCTACAATGAGCAGTTCTTC,CASSLGVTYNEQFF
TRBJ2-4,.,TRBD2,TRBV10-2,TGCGCCAGCAGTGAGACTAGCGGGGATGGAAACATTCAGTACTTC,CASSETSGDGNIQYF
TRBJ2-1,.,.,TRBV7-9,TGTGCCAGCAGCCCCCCAACGGGGATCTACAATGAGCAGTTCTTC,CASSPPTGIYNEQFF
TRBJ2-5,.,.,TRBV9,TGTGCCAGCAGCCCCTGGGACATTCGGGAGACCCAGTACTTC,CASSPWDIRETQYF
TRBJ1-2,.,TRBD1,TRBV9,TGTGCCAGCAGCCCTCGGGGACAGGGTGACTATGGCTACACCTTC,CASSPRGQGDYGYTF
TRBJ1-2,.,.,TRBV30,TGTGCCTGGAGTGGACAGGTGAATGGCTACACCTTC,CAWSGQVNGYTF
TRBJ2-3,.,TRBD2,TRBV4-1,TGCGCCAGCAGCCCGGGACTAGGAGAGGTAGATACGCAGTATTTT,CASSPGLGEVDTQYF
TRBJ1-1,few,.,TRBV3-1/TRBV3-2,TGTGCCAGCAGCCGACACGACAGCAGAGAAGGGGCTTTCTTT,CASSRHDSREGAFF
TRBJ1-6,.,TRBD1,TRBV30,TGTGCCTGGAGTGTACTCCAGGGGGCCGATTCACCCCTCCACTTT,CAWSVLQGADSPLHF
TRBJ2-3,.,TRBD1,TRBV3-1/TRBV3-2,TGTGCCAGCAGCCAAGATTGGGGACAGGGATTAGTCGGAAATACGCAGTATTTT,CASSQDWGQGLVGNTQYF
TRBJ1-4,once,.,TRBV3-1/TRBV3-2,TGTGCCAGCAGCCAATACCAGGGAACGGAAAAACTGTTTTTT,CASSQYQGTEKLFF
TRBJ1-2,.,TRBD1,TRBV30,TGTGCCTGGAGTGCCGGACAGGGCCAGGGCTACACCTTC,CAWSAGQGQGYTF
TRBJ2-2,.,.,TRBV7-7,TGTGCCAGCAGCTTATCGGCCGAACGCGGGGGCACATTCGGGGAGCTGTTTTTT,CASSLSAERGGTFGELFF
TRBJ2-5,.,TRBD2,TRBV4-1,TGCGCCAGCAGCCAATCGGGGCAGGGAGGGGAGACCCAGTACTTC,CASSQSGQGGETQYF
TRBJ1-1,.,.,TRBV19,TGTGCCAGTACTAGACCAACGACAGCGAACACTGAAGCTTTCTTT,CASTRPTTANTEAFF
TRBJ2-1,.,TRBD2,TRBV7-6,TGTGCCAGCAGCTTGACTAGCGGGGGGGCCTCCTACAATGAGCAGTTCTTC,CASSLTSGGASYNEQFF
TRBJ1-1,.,.,TRBV12-3/TRBV12-4,TGTGCCAGCAGCCTGCAGGGTTTGTCTGAAGCTTTCTTT,CASSLQGLSEAFF
TRBJ1-6,.,TRBD1,TRBV2,TGTGCCAGCAGATTCGACAGGGGTCCTTCACCCCTCCACTTT,CASRFDRGPSPLHF
TRBJ1-6,.,.,TRBV7-9,TGTGCCAGCAGCTTCAGGGATTCACCCCTCCACTTT,CASSFRDSPLHF
TRBJ1-3,few,.,TRBV6-5,TGTGCCAGCAGTTACTCGAAGCAAAACCTCGGAAACACCATATATTTT,CASSYSKQNLGNTIYF
TRBJ1-6,.,TRBD1,TRBV27,TGTGCCAGCATGGGACAGGCCGCTGGGGCCTATAATTCACCCCTCCACTTT,CASMGQAAGAYNSPLHF
TRBJ2-3,.,TRBD2,TRBV7-2,TGTGCCAGCAGCCTCGGGACTAGTAGGGGACCTATGGAGCAGTATTTT,CASSLGTSRGPMEQYF
TRBJ1-2,.,TRBD1,TRBV6-5,TGTGCCAGCGCCCAGACAGGGATAAACTATGGCTACACCTTC,CASAQTGINYGYTF
TRBJ1-4,.,.,TRBV5-5,TGTGCCAGCACGATGGGGCGGGGATATGAAAAACTGTTTTTT,CASTMGRGYEKLFF
TRBJ2-5,.,.,TRBV29-1,TGCAGCCCGAGTAGGGGCACGGAGACCCAGTACTTC,CSPSRGTETQYF
TRBJ2-7,.,.,TRBV24-1,TGTGCCACCAGTGGAGGTGTCTCCTACGAGCAGTACTTC,CATSGGVSYEQYF
TRBJ2-2,.,.,TRBV7-9,TGTGCCAGCAGCTTCGGCGGGGAGCTGTTTTTT,CASSFGGELFF
TRBJ2-7,.,.,TRBV29-1,TGCAGCGTTGAGAGCGGAAACTACGAGCAGTACTTC,CSVESGNYEQYF
TRBJ1-1,once,TRBD1,TRBV29-1,TGCAGCGTTGTGGCACTCACCAGGGGGTTTGAAGCTTTCTTT,CSVVALTRGFEAFF
TRBJ2-3,few,TRBD1,TRBV12-5,TGTGCTAGTGGTCCGGGGACAGGGCCAGATACGCAGTATTTT,CASGPGTGPDTQYF
TRBJ1-1,.,TRBD1,TRBV19,TGTGCCAGTAGTATGTCAGGGGGTTGGGCTTTCTTT,CASSMSGGWAFF